One and the same sample provided the 18 T cell receptor beta chains below, sequenced in a study of blood T cell repertoires in COVID-19 (dated by TCRdb to 2020 to 2022). Libraries were constructed by the immunoSEQ multiplex PCR assay. TCRdb stores this immuneACCESS table with in-frame sequences only. Part of the clones is absent; in the studies checked, under half of the shortfall reflects unresolved V genes, and no reason is known for the rest. Counted in this sample were around 86,000 clones; about 87% of them appeared once. The ten top clones hold approximately 8% of the sample. Sequencing used peripheral blood. All receptors derive from a human donor with acute or convalescent COVID-19. The donor label of this sample is uncertain.

This clone was detected a few times. The V and J genes are TRBV9 and TRBJ2-1; tentative D call: TRBD1 (5 bases). CDR3 length: 15 amino acids. V shed 3 bases and J shed 0 bases, with 10 bases lying between them. Germline V lookup: CDR1 SGDLS, CDR2 YYNGEE. CDR3 sequence (DNA): TGTGCCAGCAGCGCACAGACAGTCTCCTACAATGAGCAGTTCTTC. Its protein is CASSAQTVSYNEQFF. The variable domain in full, with the rest retrieved from reference TRBV9 and TRBJ2-1, is DSGVTQTPKHLITATGQRVTLRCSPRSGDLSVYWYQQSLDQGLQFLIQYYNGEERAKGNILERFSAQQFPDLHSELNLSSLELGDSALYFCASSAQTVSYNEQFFGPGTRLTVL.

This chain links TRBV28 with TRBJ2-7; D not certain. The CDR3 contains 13 residues. Germline CDR1 reads MDHEN; CDR2 reads SYDVKM. The germline V and J ends were trimmed by 8 bases and 4 bases, with 15 bases remaining between them. The CDR3 nucleotides are TGTGCCAGCGGAGCCCAACCTAAATACGAGCAGTACTTC. Protein: CASGAQPKYEQYF.

This chain connects TRBV12-3 or TRBV12-4 to TRBJ2-7; TRBD2 might be the D (5 bases). There are 13 residues in the CDR3. Trimming removed 7 bases at V and 5 bases at J, with 15 bases between. CDR3 region: CASTVRGLNEQYF. The CDR3 region has the DNA TGTGCCAGCACCGTTCGGGGTTTGAACGAGCAGTACTTC.

In the case of this clone: Other DNA sequences in the same sample also yield this CDR3. The chain links TRBV9 to TRBJ2-1; 11 nucleotides match TRBD1. With V trimmed by 0 bases and J by 6 bases, 2 bases remained unmatched. The CDR3 sequence is 15 residues long. The germline V gene has CDR1 SGDLS and CDR2 YYNGEE. The CDR3 DNA is TGTGCCAGCAGCGTAGGGGGACAGGGGGGCAATGAGCAGTTCTTC. Translating it yields CASSVGGQGGNEQFF.

This clone was found once. The V and J genes are TRBV4-3 and TRBJ2-1; D is perhaps TRBD1 (5 bases). The CDR3 consists of 12 residues. The germline CDR1 and CDR2 sequences are LGHNA and YSLEER. V lost 5 bases, J lost 5 bases, and 7 bases lay in between. CDR3 in amino acids: CASSGHDNEQFF. The CDR3 coding sequence is TGCGCCAGCAGCGGACACGACAATGAGCAGTTCTTC.

The rearrangement uses TRBV19 and TRBJ2-7; 7 positions match TRBD1. This CDR3 spans 13 amino acids. The ends lost 7 bases at V and 6 bases at J; junction bases unmatched: 9. Germline V gives CDR1 LNHDA, CDR2 SQIVND (reference sequence). The CDR3 sequence: CASTGTGAPEQYF. The CDR3 DNA reads as TGTGCCAGTACGGGAACAGGGGCCCCCGAGCAGTACTTC. Based on the CDR3 plus reference TRBV19 and TRBJ2-7, the full variable domain is DGGITQSPKYLFRKEGQNVTLSCEQNLNHDAMYWYRQDPGQGLRLIYYSQIVNDFQKGDIAEGYSVSREKKESFPLTVTSAQKNPTAFYLCASTGTGAPEQYFGPGTRLTVT.

The chain joins TRBV7-9 to TRBJ1-6; D is possibly TRBD1 (5 bases). The CDR3 sequence is 15 residues long. The V gene lost 5 bases and the J gene lost 8 bases, with 16 bases spanning the gap. From germline, CDR1 is SEHNR and CDR2 FQNEAQ (reference sequence). Here the CDR3 reads CASSPTGGPDSPLHF. CDR3 sequence (DNA): TGTGCCAGCAGCCCAACCGGGGGTCCGGATTCACCCCTCCACTTT.

The rearrangement uses TRBV27 and TRBJ1-6, with a weak D call TRBD1 (5 bases). Between the trimmed V and J ends, which lost 8 bases and 10 bases, there was a span of 12 bases. The CDR3 has 12 amino acids. Germline V lookup: CDR1 MNHEY, CDR2 SMNVEV (reference sequence). This CDR3 is CASGGDLSPLHF. The CDR3 DNA follows: TGTGCCAGCGGCGGGGACCTCTCACCCCTCCACTTT.

This chain uses TRBV19 with TRBJ2-7; D possibly corresponds to TRBD1 (5 bases). The germline V gene has CDR1 LNHDA and CDR2 SQIVND (reference sequence). The CDR3 is 14 residues long. V dropped 5 bases and J dropped 0 bases, with 11 bases sitting between them. The DNA for the CDR3 is TGTGCCAGTAGTGTAGCAGGGCCCTCCTACGAGCAGTACTTC. Translated, it gives CASSVAGPSYEQYF.

The chain has TRBV28 and TRBJ1-2; D gene uncertain. CDR3 length: 13 amino acids. With 2 bases removed from V and 8 bases from J, the gap between germline ends came to 12 bases. The germline CDR1 and CDR2 sequences are MDHEN and SYDVKM. The CDR3 loop is CASSLNQVAGYTF. In DNA, the CDR3 is TGTGCCAGCAGTTTAAATCAGGTTGCGGGCTACACCTTC.

This sequence joins TRBV19 and TRBJ2-3, with 9 nucleotides matching TRBD2. This CDR3 is built from 17 residues. From germline, CDR1 is LNHDA and CDR2 SQIVND (reference sequence). V gave up 1 base and J gave up 1 base; unmatched junction bases: 6. The DNA of the CDR3 is TGTGCCAGTAGTATAGCTCGACTAGCGGCTCGCACAGATACGCAGTATTTT. Translating gives CASSIARLAARTDTQYF.

The chain recombines TRBV7-3 with TRBJ2-1, with 15 bases aligning to TRBD2. V gave up 6 bases and J gave up 6 bases; unmatched junction bases: 3. The CDR3 contains 15 residues. CDR1 and CDR2 from the germline V gene are SGHTA and FQGTGA. The CDR3 region has the DNA TGTGCCAGCAGACGGACTAGCGGGGGGGCCAATGAGCAGTTCTTC. Translating gives CASRRTSGGANEQFF.

V and J are TRBV9 and TRBJ2-1; TRBD2 aligns across 13 bases. Germline CDR1 reads SGDLS; CDR2 reads YYNGEE. The CDR3 contains 16 residues. V trimming: 2 bases; J trimming: 9 bases; junction bases outside the gene matches: 8. This CDR3 is CASSVSTSGGPAEQFF. The CDR3 region has the DNA TGTGCCAGCAGCGTCTCGACTAGCGGGGGGCCCGCTGAGCAGTTCTTC.

The chain links TRBV15 to TRBJ2-1, with TRBD2 matching 9 bases. Per germline, CDR1 LNHNV and CDR2 YYDKDF (reference sequence). There are 15 residues in the CDR3. Trimming took 8 bases from V and 7 from J; bases not matched to a gene: 12. The CDR3 nucleotides are TGTGCCACCGCCACGAAGCGGGGGGCCCTTAATGAGCAGTTCTTC. Amino acid sequence: CATATKRGALNEQFF.

The chain links TRBV27 to TRBJ2-1; 8 nucleotides line up with TRBD2. J gave up 4 bases and V 6 bases, and 8 bases lay outside the gene matches. The length of the CDR3 is 15 residues. Germline CDR1 is MNHEY and CDR2 is SMNVEV (reference sequence). This chain's CDR3 is CASRERGPIYNEQFF. The CDR3 nucleotides are TGTGCCAGCAGGGAGCGGGGGCCAATATACAATGAGCAGTTCTTC.

The V call is TRBV11-3, the J call TRBJ2-3, with D possibly TRBD2 on 6 matching bases. CDR3 size: 17 residues. CDR1 is SGHNT and CDR2 is YENEEA in the germline V gene. V was pared by 0 bases and J by 3 bases, with 16 bases between. Here the CDR3 reads CASSLDPPGVGTDTQYF. DNA of the CDR3: TGTGCCAGCAGCTTAGACCCCCCGGGGGTAGGGACAGATACGCAGTATTTT.

The chain links TRBV29-1 to TRBJ2-2, with 8 bases matching TRBD1. The CDR3 is 13 residues long. V was clipped by 7 bases and J by 3 bases; unmatched bases: 4. Germline loops: CDR1 SQVTM, CDR2 ANQGSEA. The chain's CDR3 is CSARGRYTGELFF. CDR3 DNA sequence: TGCAGCGCCAGGGGGCGATACACCGGGGAGCTGTTTTTT.

This clone has just one count. The V call is TRBV3-1 (or the pseudogene TRBV3-2), the J call TRBJ1-6; the D gene is possibly TRBD1 (6 bases). The CDR3 sequence is 16 residues long. Germline V gives CDR1 LGHDT, CDR2 YNNKEL (reference sequence). The V end lost 0 bases, the J end lost 9 bases, and 15 bases lay between the germline ends. The DNA for the CDR3 is TGTGCCAGCAGCCAAGACGTCGCGGGGGCACTTTCACCCCTCCACTTT. Its protein product is CASSQDVAGALSPLHF.